The T cell receptor beta chain described here comes from a study of cytomegalovirus exposure and HLA in healthy donors. Trimming removed 1 base from V and 8 bases from J; junction bases left unmatched: 1. The length of the CDR3 is 13 residues. The germline CDR1 and CDR2 sequences are SEHNR and FQNEAQ (reference sequence). The primer mix had 60 Vbeta and 13 Jbeta primers. Clones were read by immunoSEQ multiplex PCR, and TCRdb kept only the in-frame ones, dropping some. This sample has around 97,000 clones, with roughly 66% found just once. Sequences were obtained from PBMCs. This receptor was taken from a woman aged 45-65 years in good health and CMV-seronegative. The chain employs TRBV7-9 and TRBJ1-4; 7 nucleotides match TRBD1. The CDR3 protein is CASSLGGQEKLFF. The CDR3 nucleotides are TGTGCCAGCAGCTTAGGGGGACAGGAAAAACTGTTTTTT.